This TCR beta chain originates from a study of cytomegalovirus exposure and HLA in healthy donors. Germline loops: CDR1 SGHTA, CDR2 FQGTGA. Trimming pared 4 bases from V and 0 bases from J, leaving 8 bases between. This CDR3 is built from 14 residues. PCR employed 60 Vbeta and 13 Jbeta primers. Original methodology: Around 9.9 million shared chains were among the roughly 80 million unique TCR beta chains that a later analysis counted. Sequencing was performed with immunoSEQ multiplex PCR; in TCRdb, only in-frame clones are kept and a portion is missing. V and J calls and clone size follow that table, whereas D and trimming were derived from the DNA. This table holds 150,000 to 200,000 clones, around 80% found once. Study-level results: The study designated around 150 TCR beta chains cytomegalovirus-associated. Later analysis placed DRB1 highest and HLA-C lowest in TCR association rates, which differed by HLA locus.

With respect to this clone: Its antigen remains unidentified.

This TCR derives from a woman between 40 and 50 years old in good health and CMV-seronegative. Sequenced: PBMCs. The chain recombines TRBV7-3 with TRBJ2-3; D unresolved. In nucleotides, the CDR3 is TGTGCCAGCAGCTCCTTGACTAGCACAGATACGCAGTATTTT. As protein: CASSSLTSTDTQYF. Based on the CDR3 plus reference TRBV7-3 and TRBJ2-3, the full variable domain is GAGVSQTPSNKVTEKGKYVELRCDPISGHTALYWYRQSLGQGPEFLIYFQGTGAADDSGLPNDRFFAVRPEGSVSTLKIQRTERGDSAVYLCASSSLTSTDTQYFGPGTRLTVL.